One sample yielded the 16 T cell receptor beta chains listed below, sequenced in a study of CD8+CD57+ T cells in acquired aplastic anemia. TCR beta VDJ combinations and CDR3 sequences were profiled from genomic DNA. Each CDR3 protein gets one entry after TCRdb re-called the reads with MiXCR. In the table there are about 180,000 distinct CDR3 sequences, 45% to 50% of which are singletons. Material for sequencing was sorted CD4+, CD8+, or CD8+CD57+ T cells (not recorded which) from PBMCs. These TCRs come from a human donor in good health.

With regard to this clonotype: A much larger clone is a single base away; this may be a read error. No conserved phenylalanine or tryptophan ends this CDR3, so it is likely a read error. V and J are TRBV6-1 and TRBJ1-1; D uncertain. The germline CDR1 and CDR2 sequences are MNHNS and SASEGT. This CDR3 is 13 amino acids long. V gave up 2 bases and J gave up 3 bases, with 7 bases separating them. This chain's CDR3 is CASSELEDTEAFL. CDR3 in DNA: TGTGCCAGCAGTGAATTAGAGGACACTGAAGCTTTCCTT.

The gene calls are TRBV10-3 and TRBJ2-2; possible D gene TRBD2, 6 bases. The CDR3 is 15 amino acids. V shed 8 bases and J shed 2 bases, with 15 bases lying between them. Germline V CDR1 and CDR2: ENHRY, SYGVKD. CDR3 nucleotide sequence: TGTGCCATCGGGCGATCCGGGACTAACACCGGGGAGCTGTTTTTT. Its translation is CAIGRSGTNTGELFF.

This clonotype was observed at least ten times. The rearrangement uses TRBV6-6 and TRBJ1-2; D is unresolved. The CDR3 covers 16 residues. Per germline, CDR1 MNHNY and CDR2 SVGAGI (reference sequence). Trimming took off 0 bases at V and 4 bases at J, with 15 bases between the two ends. For the CDR3, the DNA is TGTGCCAGCAGTTACTCTCCCTGGGGAATCGGCTATGGCTACACCTTC. Translating it yields CASSYSPWGIGYGYTF.

The CDR3 DNA sequence: TGTGCCAGCAGCGTAGATTCTCCGGTTTATGCAACTAATGAAAAACTGTTTTTT. Amino acids: CASSVDSPVYATNEKLFF. This sequence joins TRBV9 and TRBJ1-4; the D is unclear. The V gene's germline CDR1 is SGDLS and CDR2 YYNGEE. There are 18 residues in the CDR3. V was cut by 0 bases and J by 0 bases, with 15 bases left in between.

J is TRBJ1-6 and V is TRBV11-2; D may be TRBD1 (5 bases). V gave up 4 bases and J gave up 10 bases, with 20 bases separating them. Germline V gene sequence: CDR1 SGHAT, CDR2 FQNNGV. This CDR3 is 16 amino acids long. The CDR3 region has the DNA TGTGCCAGCAGCTCCAACTCGGGAACCTGGGGCTCACCCCTCCACTTT. Translated: CASSSNSGTWGSPLHF.

The J gene is TRBJ2-3, the V gene TRBV7-3; D uncertain. V was clipped by 4 bases and J by 4 bases, with 6 bases between them. This CDR3 is built from 12 residues. Germline loops: CDR1 SGHTA, CDR2 FQGTGA. The CDR3 here is CASSSQPDTQYF. The CDR3 DNA reads as TGTGCCAGCAGCTCCCAACCAGATACGCAGTATTTT.

The rearrangement uses TRBV19 and TRBJ2-2; the match to TRBD2 covers 11 bases. The CDR3 is 12 residues long. The V segment lost 8 bases and the J segment 8 bases; nucleotides outside the gene matches: 1. Germline CDR1 reads LNHDA; CDR2 reads SQIVND (reference sequence). The chain's CDR3 is CASRLAGGELFF. CDR3 sequence (DNA): TGTGCCAGTCGACTAGCGGGAGGGGAGCTGTTTTTT.

In this sample, this clonotype turned up many times. This chain links TRBV2 with TRBJ1-4; D is possibly TRBD1 (6 bases). Deletions cut 7 bases from V and 1 base from J, with 7 bases between. Germline V gives CDR1 SNHLY, CDR2 FYNNEI. The CDR3 loop spans 13 amino acids. CDR3 DNA: TGTGCCAGCATGGGACAAACTAATGAAAAACTGTTTTTT. This codes for CASMGQTNEKLFF.

The chain joins TRBV19 to TRBJ1-1; possible D gene TRBD1, 5 bases. V lost 5 bases and J 1 base, leaving 11 bases between the germline ends. Germline V gene lookup returns CDR1 LNHDA and CDR2 SQIVND (reference sequence). This CDR3 region has 14 residues. CDR3 sequence: CASSSLGTNTEAFF. CDR3 nucleotide sequence: TGTGCCAGTAGTTCCCTGGGGACGAACACTGAAGCTTTCTTT.

For this clonotype: Without the conserved terminal phenylalanine or tryptophan, this CDR3 likely stems from a read error. The chain recombines TRBV9 with TRBJ2-7; D is undetermined. The CDR3 has 11 residues. Germline V gene lookup returns CDR1 SGDLS and CDR2 YYNGEE. Trimming pared 4 bases from V and 0 bases from J, leaving 2 bases between. CDR3 DNA sequence: TGTGCCAGCAGCTCCTCCTACGAGCAGTACCTC. Translating gives CASSSSYEQYL.

The CDR3 sequence is CRDRGQYNEQFF. CDR3 nucleotide sequence: TGCAGAGATCGAGGACAGTACAATGAGCAGTTCTTC. The V and J genes are TRBV20-1 and TRBJ2-1, with D possibly matching TRBD1 (6 bases). Germline values: CDR1 DFQATT, CDR2 SNEGSKA (reference sequence). The CDR3 sequence is 12 residues long.

The genes are TRBV20-1 and TRBJ1-6, with D maybe TRBD1 (6 bases). Germline V gene data show CDR1 as DFQATT and CDR2 as SNEGSKA (reference sequence). Trimming left V 0 bases short and J 7 bases short, with 7 bases between. The CDR3 extends over 13 amino acids. The DNA for the CDR3 is TGCAGTGCTAGAGACACAGGGAATTCACCCCTCCACTTT. This sequence encodes CSARDTGNSPLHF.

J is TRBJ2-7 and V is TRBV12-3 or TRBV12-4; TRBD2 agrees at 9 bases. The ends lost 6 bases at V and 2 bases at J; junction bases unmatched: 8. This CDR3 region has 15 residues. As DNA, the CDR3 is TGTGCCAGCAGCCGTACGAGCGGGGGGACCTACGAGCAGTACTTC. Translation gives CASSRTSGGTYEQYF.

There are a few counts of this clonotype. This sequence joins TRBV28 and TRBJ2-5; no definite D call. Germline loops: CDR1 MDHEN, CDR2 SYDVKM. This CDR3 comprises 13 residues. V lost 4 bases and J lost 5, with 11 bases in between. The CDR3 bases are TGTGCCAGCAGTTACGGGTTCCGGGAGACCCAGTACTTC. Its protein product is CASSYGFRETQYF.

The rearrangement joins TRBV2 to TRBJ2-6; possible D gene TRBD1, 6 bases. The CDR3 covers 16 residues. Trimming pared 6 bases from V and 0 bases from J, leaving 12 bases between. Germline V lookup: CDR1 SNHLY, CDR2 FYNNEI. CDR3 in DNA: TGTGCCAGCAGGACCCGGGACACCTCTGGGGCCAACGTCCTGACTTTC. Translating it yields CASRTRDTSGANVLTF.

This chain links TRBV11-2 with TRBJ2-3; no clear D gene. The V gene's germline CDR1 is SGHAT and CDR2 FQNNGV. Trimming stripped 4 bases from V and 2 bases from J, with 16 bases between. The CDR3 covers 16 residues. The CDR3 loop reads CASSWTFNPPTDTQYF. DNA of the CDR3: TGTGCCAGCAGCTGGACCTTTAACCCCCCCACAGATACGCAGTATTTT.